These T cell receptor beta chains were read from a single sample in a study of vaccination and CD4 T cells after COVID-19. Each CDR3 protein is one row after TCRdb ran MiXCR on the PCR reads. This sample has 15,000 or so distinct CDR3 sequences, with 63% found just once. Antigens of these TCRs are unknown. The sample consisted of CD4+ T cells from blood, cultured in vitro. These TCRs come from a human donor who had recovered from COVID-19. Both conserved end residues are part of each CDR3. D genes are given only for firm matches. For some rows the clone size is stated as once, few or many, or as a class when expanded; others skip it.

CDR3 protein: CSAVSGTGTGELFF
CDR3 DNA: TGCAGTGCTGTATCCGGGACAGGGACCGGGGAGCTGTTTTTT
V gene: TRBV20-1
clone size: NA
D gene: TRBD1
J gene: TRBJ2-2

CDR3 protein: CASSPRAGGPNTGELFF
CDR3 DNA: TGCGCCAGCAGCCCTAGGGCGGGGGGGCCGAACACCGGGGAGCTGTTTTTT
V gene: TRBV5-1
clone size: NA
D gene: TRBD2
J gene: TRBJ2-2

CDR3 protein: CASSLGGRSSYEQYF
CDR3 DNA: TGTGCCAGCAGTTTAGGGGGGAGGTCCTCCTACGAGCAGTACTTC
V gene: TRBV28
clone size: NA
D gene: NA
J gene: TRBJ2-7

CDR3 protein: CASRIQGVSNQPQHF
CDR3 DNA: TGTGCCAGTAGGATACAGGGAGTAAGCAATCAGCCCCAGCATTTT
V gene: TRBV19
clone size: NA
D gene: NA
J gene: TRBJ1-5

CDR3 protein: CASSGANKETQYF
CDR3 DNA: TGTGCCAGCAGCGGAGCGAACAAAGAGACCCAGTACTTC
V gene: TRBV2
clone size: few
D gene: NA
J gene: TRBJ2-5

CDR3 protein: CASSYKRGYSYEQYF
CDR3 DNA: TGTGCCAGCAGTTACAAGCGGGGGTACTCCTACGAGCAGTACTTC
V gene: TRBV6-2/TRBV6-3
clone size: medium-sized
D gene: TRBD2
J gene: TRBJ2-7

CDR3 protein: CASRRSSNQPQHF
CDR3 DNA: TGTGCCAGCAGGCGCTCCAGCAATCAGCCCCAGCATTTT
V gene: TRBV27
clone size: NA
D gene: NA
J gene: TRBJ1-5

CDR3 protein: CASSDHLGTQYF
CDR3 DNA: TGCGCCAGCAGTGATCATCTTGGGACCCAGTACTTC
V gene: TRBV10-1
clone size: NA
D gene: NA
J gene: TRBJ2-5

CDR3 protein: CSASPSYGYTF
CDR3 DNA: TGCAGTGCTAGCCCTAGCTATGGCTACACCTTC
V gene: TRBV20-1
clone size: NA
D gene: NA
J gene: TRBJ1-2

CDR3 protein: CASSPFYTLHF
CDR3 DNA: TGTGCCAGCAGTCCATTCTATACCCTCCACTTT
V gene: TRBV2
clone size: NA
D gene: NA
J gene: TRBJ1-6

CDR3 protein: CASSQGHTDTQYF
CDR3 DNA: TGTGCCAGTAGTCAAGGACACACAGATACGCAGTATTTT
V gene: TRBV19
clone size: NA
D gene: NA
J gene: TRBJ2-3

CDR3 protein: CASSLATSGTTDTQYF
CDR3 DNA: TGTGCCAGCAGCTTAGCGACTAGCGGGACCACAGATACGCAGTATTTT
V gene: TRBV11-2
clone size: NA
D gene: TRBD2
J gene: TRBJ2-3

CDR3 protein: CASSPSGTENQPQHF
CDR3 DNA: TGTGCCAGCTCACCATCCGGGACGGAGAATCAGCCCCAGCATTTT
V gene: TRBV18
clone size: NA
D gene: NA
J gene: TRBJ1-5

CDR3 protein: CASSLARIGGTEAFF
CDR3 DNA: TGTGCCAGCAGTTTAGCGCGTATAGGGGGCACTGAAGCTTTCTTT
V gene: TRBV12-3/TRBV12-4
clone size: NA
D gene: NA
J gene: TRBJ1-1

CDR3 protein: CASRRTGGVREQYF
CDR3 DNA: TGTGCCAGCAGACGGACAGGGGGAGTGAGGGAGCAGTACTTC
V gene: TRBV12-3/TRBV12-4
clone size: NA
D gene: TRBD1
J gene: TRBJ2-7

CDR3 protein: CASSQGRGFEAYGYTF
CDR3 DNA: TGTGCCAGCAGCCAAGGGAGGGGTTTTGAGGCGTATGGCTACACCTTC
V gene: TRBV3-1
clone size: NA
D gene: NA
J gene: TRBJ1-2